This T cell receptor beta chain was captured in a study of blood T cell repertoires in COVID-19. Original data processing: Cell counts per sample came from amplifying reference gene primers. The data were produced by immunoSEQ multiplex PCR, yet TCRdb's version contains in-frame clones alone and is incomplete. V and J calls and clone size follow that table, whereas D and trimming were derived from the DNA. The sample lists 250,000 to 300,000 clones, about 85% seen once, with around 3.6% in the top ten. Sequencing used peripheral blood. This receptor was obtained from a man aged 18 to 35 with active or convalescent COVID-19.

The CDR3 sequence is CAIGQSGDEQFF. Written as DNA, the CDR3 is TGTGCCATCGGGCAGAGCGGGGATGAGCAGTTCTTC. The V and J genes are TRBV10-3 and TRBJ2-1; 7 nucleotides align to TRBD2. V trimming: 8 bases; J trimming: 8 bases; junction bases outside the gene matches: 6. CDR1 and CDR2 from the germline V gene are ENHRY and SYGVKD. The CDR3 consists of 12 residues.